This is a list of T cell receptor beta chains from one sample in a study of cytomegalovirus exposure and HLA in healthy donors. Assay used: immunoSEQ multiplex PCR; TCRdb lists only in-frame clones, some missing. The sample has roughly 160,000 clones, more than 65% seen once. The sample comprised PBMCs. These TCRs come from a woman in her forties or fifties in good health and CMV-seronegative. Each CDR3 is given with its conserved first and last residue. The D gene is left open where the match is weak. Only some rows state a clone size, as once, few, many or a class for expanded clones.

V gene	J gene	clone size	D gene	CDR3 DNA	CDR3 protein
TRBV19	TRBJ1-1	NA	TRBD1	TGTGCCAGTAGTAGTTATGGGACAGACATGAACACTGAAGCTTTCTTT	CASSSYGTDMNTEAFF
TRBV29-1	TRBJ1-1	NA	NA	TGCAGCGTGGAGGGGAACACTGAAGCTTTCTTT	CSVEGNTEAFF
TRBV7-3	TRBJ2-2	once	TRBD2	TGTGCCAGCAGCGGGCTGGCGGGAGGGAATACCGGGGAGCTGTTTTTT	CASSGLAGGNTGELFF
TRBV7-2	TRBJ1-5	NA	NA	TGTGCCAGCAGCTTAGTTGGAGGGGTGGGTCAGCCCCAGCATTTT	CASSLVGGVGQPQHF
TRBV27	TRBJ2-2	NA	TRBD2	TGTGCCAGCAGTTTAACCCGACTAGCGGGAGCTAATGGGGAGCTGTTTTTT	CASSLTRLAGANGELFF
TRBV4-2	TRBJ2-4	NA	TRBD2	TGTGCCAGCAGCCAACCGTTAGCGGGGGTACTAGCCAAAAACATTCAGTACTTC	CASSQPLAGVLAKNIQYF
TRBV7-2	TRBJ2-5	NA	NA	TGTGCCAGCAGCTTTGGTGACAGCGAGACCCAGTACTTC	CASSFGDSETQYF
TRBV5-3	TRBJ2-7	NA	NA	TGTGCCAGAAGCAAGGAGGCAACCTACGAGCAGTACTTC	CARSKEATYEQYF
TRBV19	TRBJ2-5	NA	TRBD1	TGTGCCAGTAGTATGGGACAGGGTACAGAGACCCAGTACTTC	CASSMGQGTETQYF
TRBV30	TRBJ2-2	NA	TRBD2	TGTGCCTGGGGCGGGGGACCGAACACCGGGGAGCTGTTTTTT	CAWGGGPNTGELFF
TRBV19	TRBJ2-7	NA	NA	TGTGCCAGTAGTATAGCGGGATCGGGAACCTACGAGCAGTACTTC	CASSIAGSGTYEQYF
TRBV7-9	TRBJ2-7	NA	TRBD1	TGTGCCAGCAGCCCCCGGGACAGCGCCTACGAGCAGTACTTC	CASSPRDSAYEQYF
TRBV19	TRBJ2-6	NA	NA	TGTGCCAGTAGTATACTCGGTGCACTCCGTAGCTCTGGGGCCAACGTCCTGACTTTC	CASSILGALRSSGANVLTF
TRBV4-2	TRBJ2-3	NA	TRBD2	TGTGCCAGCAGCCCCAATATCGGACTAGCGGGAGCCCAATCAGATACGCAGTATTTT	CASSPNIGLAGAQSDTQYF
TRBV19	TRBJ2-1	NA	NA	TGTGCCAGTAGTATAGAAGCGTGGGCCTACAATGAGCAGTTCTTC	CASSIEAWAYNEQFF
TRBV28	TRBJ1-2	NA	TRBD1	TGTGCCAGCAGCCATGGGACAGGGGAAGATGGCTACACCTTC	CASSHGTGEDGYTF
TRBV19	TRBJ2-2	NA	NA	TGTGCCAGTAATCAACAGTCGAACACCGGGGAGCTGTTTTTT	CASNQQSNTGELFF
TRBV4-1	TRBJ2-6	NA	TRBD1	TGCGCCAGCAGCCAAGACTATACAGGGGACGGGGCCAACGTCCTGACTTTC	CASSQDYTGDGANVLTF
TRBV7-8	TRBJ2-2	NA	TRBD1	TGTGCCAGCAGCACACGCAGGGGGCGCACCGGGGAGCTGTTTTTT	CASSTRRGRTGELFF
TRBV4-3	TRBJ2-1	NA	NA	TGCGCCAGCAGCCAAGAAGTAGGTCAGGTATACAATGAGCAGTTCTTC	CASSQEVGQVYNEQFF